This is a list of T cell receptor beta chains from one sample in a study of T-cell reconstitution after alpha-beta-depleted transplantation in children. Each CDR3 protein is one row after TCRdb ran MiXCR on the PCR reads. The data hold roughly 200,000 distinct CDR3 sequences, with roughly 9.1% observed a single time. The sequencing here drew on PBMCs, mostly from graft donor cells, taken 360 days after TCRalphabeta/CD19-depleted stem cell transplant. Receptors were obtained from a male patient between 2 and 10 years old who had a stem cell transplant for acute myeloid leukemia, so the T cells may come from the graft donor. Both conserved end residues are part of each CDR3. The D gene is left open where the match is weak. The size field is filled for only some rows; it gives once, few, many or a size class.

V	size	J	D	DNA	CDR3
TRBV5-6	many	TRBJ1-5	NA	TGTGCCAGCAGCTTGGATGGGGGTAGCAATCAGCCCCAGCATTTT	CASSLDGGSNQPQHF
TRBV12-3/TRBV12-4	NA	TRBJ1-6	TRBD1	TGTGCCAGCAGCCCCGTACCCGGGACAGGGTCCTATAATTCACCCCTCCACTTT	CASSPVPGTGSYNSPLHF
TRBV27	few	TRBJ2-7	TRBD1	TGTGCCAGCAGTTTAGGGCACAGGGGGTACGAGCAGTACTTC	CASSLGHRGYEQYF
TRBV29-1	many	TRBJ1-4	NA	TGCAGCGTGGCCGGGACCCTTAATGAAAAACTGTTTTTT	CSVAGTLNEKLFF
TRBV7-2	NA	TRBJ2-7	NA	TGTGCCAGCAGCTCGAACAGGGCTTCCTACGAGCAGTACTTC	CASSSNRASYEQYF
TRBV29-1	many	TRBJ2-3	NA	TGCAGCGTCCCACAAGTGAAACTAGGAAGGGATACGCAGTATTTT	CSVPQVKLGRDTQYF
TRBV9	few	TRBJ1-2	NA	TGTGCCAGCAGCGATGGGGGTGGCTACACCTTC	CASSDGGGYTF
TRBV5-1	few	TRBJ2-1	NA	TGCGCCAGCAGCCCGGACAGTCTAGGGAATGAGCAGTTCTTC	CASSPDSLGNEQFF
TRBV5-1	NA	TRBJ2-4	NA	TGCGCCAGCAGCTTGGGGGGACTGGGAAACATTCAGTACTTC	CASSLGGLGNIQYF
TRBV20-1	many	TRBJ2-5	TRBD2	TGCAGTGCTATTGCGGGAGGTAGAGAGACCCAGTACTTC	CSAIAGGRETQYF
TRBV10-3	NA	TRBJ1-2	NA	TGTGCCATCAGTGAGACTGAACAGGCGTCCCTTCGCACCTTC	CAISETEQASLRTF
TRBV9	NA	TRBJ2-2	NA	TGTGCCAGCAGCCGGGGGACACCTTACACCGGGGAGCTGTTTTTT	CASSRGTPYTGELFF